A selection of T cell receptor beta chains follows, all from one sample in a study of T cells in Graves' hyperthyroidism and ophthalmopathy. TCRdb reprocessed the multiplex PCR reads with MiXCR, giving one entry per CDR3 protein. The repertoire holds 450,000 to 550,000 distinct CDR3 sequences, with around 24% as singletons. The specimen was blood. These receptors originate from a woman aged 25-40 years with Graves' ophthalmopathy. Both conserved end residues are part of each CDR3. A D gene is named only where the DNA matches it firmly. Clone sizes are given selectively: once, few, many, or a class where the clone is expanded.

CASRLPGTGRTEAFF TGTGCCAGCAGGCTCCCCGGGACAGGGAGGACTGAAGCTTTCTTT TRBD1 TRBV2 . TRBJ1-1
CASSPGPYNSPLHF TGTGCCAGCAGTCCGGGACCGTATAATTCACCCCTCCACTTT . TRBV27 few TRBJ1-6
CASSPQSPENTGELFF TGTGCCAGCTCACCTCAGTCTCCCGAAAACACCGGGGAGCTGTTTTTT . TRBV18 many TRBJ2-2
CASSFLYNEQFF TGTGCCAGCAGTTTTTTATACAATGAGCAGTTCTTC . TRBV28 few TRBJ2-1
CASSRERGLYEQYF TGTGCCAGCAGTCGGGAGAGGGGGCTCTACGAGCAGTACTTC . TRBV12-3/TRBV12-4 many TRBJ2-7
CASSQEWGSGATYEQYF TGCGCCAGCAGCCAAGAATGGGGGTCCGGGGCCACCTACGAGCAGTACTTC . TRBV4-3 . TRBJ2-7
CSGGSGQGYEQYF TGCAGCGGCGGATCGGGACAGGGCTACGAGCAGTACTTC TRBD1 TRBV29-1 few TRBJ2-7
CASSLEGPTGELFF TGTGCCAGCAGCTTAGAGGGGCCTACCGGGGAGCTGTTTTTT . TRBV7-8 many TRBJ2-2
CSATPGTGANYGYTF TGCAGTGCAACCCCTGGGACAGGGGCTAACTATGGCTACACCTTC TRBD1 TRBV20-1 few TRBJ1-2
CASSSGHQPQHF TGTGCCAGCAGTTCCGGGCATCAGCCCCAGCATTTT . TRBV2 many TRBJ1-5
CASSPEDPYGYTF TGCGCCAGCAGCCCGGAGGACCCGTATGGCTACACCTTC . TRBV5-1 many TRBJ1-2
CASSSDGTGEETQYF TGCGCCAGCAGCTCCGACGGGACAGGGGAAGAGACCCAGTACTTC TRBD1 TRBV5-1 . TRBJ2-5
CASSLGSASGETQYF TGTGCCAGCAGCTTAGGGTCTGCTAGCGGAGAGACCCAGTACTTC TRBD2 TRBV7-2 . TRBJ2-5
CASSSVTGRAYEQYF TGTGCCAGCAGTTCCGTTACAGGGCGCGCCTACGAGCAGTACTTC . TRBV12-3/TRBV12-4 . TRBJ2-7
CSARIAGDTGELFF TGCAGTGCTAGAATAGCGGGAGACACCGGGGAGCTGTTTTTT TRBD2 TRBV20-1 . TRBJ2-2
CASSHPDGNQPQHF TGCGCCAGCAGCCACCCCGACGGCAATCAGCCCCAGCATTTT . TRBV4-1 many TRBJ1-5
CASSLSSGRAYEQYF TGTGCCAGCAGTTTATCGTCTGGCCGAGCCTACGAGCAGTACTTC . TRBV27 many TRBJ2-7
CASRYNRGDYGYTF TGTGCCAGCAGATACAACCGAGGAGACTATGGCTACACCTTC . TRBV6-5 many TRBJ1-2
CASSLSAGVYTGELFF TGTGCCAGCAGTTTATCTGCAGGGGTCTACACCGGGGAGCTGTTTTTT . TRBV27 many TRBJ2-2
CAISGADNQPQHF TGTGCCATCAGTGGGGCCGACAATCAGCCCCAGCATTTT . TRBV10-3 few TRBJ1-5
CASSYSTPGSNQPQHF TGTGCCAGCAGTTACAGTACCCCAGGGAGCAATCAGCCCCAGCATTTT . TRBV6-2/TRBV6-3 many TRBJ1-5
CASSQSLGLSYEQYF TGTGCCAGCAGCCAAAGCTTGGGGCTCTCCTACGAGCAGTACTTC . TRBV7-2 . TRBJ2-7
CASSFSGSSEAFF TGTGCCAGTAGTTTCTCAGGGTCGAGTGAAGCTTTCTTT . TRBV19 many TRBJ1-1
CASSSSGTRKETQYF TGTGCCAGCAGCTCTTCCGGGACGCGAAAAGAGACCCAGTACTTC . TRBV5-5 . TRBJ2-5
CAWSLGSGANVLTF TGTGCCTGGAGTCTGGGGTCGGGGGCCAACGTCCTGACTTTC . TRBV30 . TRBJ2-6
CASSYGRQPQHF TGTGCCAGCAGCTATGGGAGGCAGCCCCAGCATTTT . TRBV5-6 . TRBJ1-5
CASSLPSGANVLTF TGCGCCAGCAGCTTACCCTCTGGGGCCAACGTCCTGACTTTC . TRBV5-1 many TRBJ2-6